Listed here are 9 T cell receptor beta chains from one sample, sequenced in a study of CD8 T cells in Susac syndrome. Random hexamers primed reverse transcription of about 0.45 to 1 ug RNA. TCRdb passed the immunoSEQ multiplex PCR reads through MiXCR, listing each CDR3 protein once. In the table there are 45,000 to 60,000 distinct CDR3 sequences, 93% of which are singletons. The specimen sequenced was CD8+ T cells from PBMCs. These receptors were collected from a human donor with multiple sclerosis.

The chain links TRBV9 to TRBJ2-7; no firm D call. V shed 0 bases and J shed 0 bases, with 10 bases lying between them. The CDR3 extends over 15 amino acids. Germline lookup yields CDR1 SGDLS and CDR2 YYNGEE. CDR3 region: CASSVVGDLSYEQYF. In DNA form, the CDR3 reads TGTGCCAGCAGCGTAGTTGGGGATCTCTCCTACGAGCAGTACTTC.

Note on this clonotype: An end of the junction differs from the germline gene, which may be a read error. The rearrangement joins TRBV13 to TRBJ1-1; D is unresolved. The germline V gene encodes CDR1 PRHDT and CDR2 FYEKMQ (reference sequence). There are 13 residues in the CDR3. The CDR3: CASSLGWALEAFF. CDR3 nucleotides: TGTGCCAGCAGCCTAGGATGGGCGCTGGAAGCTTTCTTT.

The chain employs TRBV7-9 and TRBJ1-5; possible D gene TRBD1, 6 bases. Trimming took off 2 bases at V and 3 bases at J, with 8 bases between the two ends. The CDR3 sequence is 14 residues long. CDR1 and CDR2 (germline): SEHNR, FQNEAQ (reference sequence). The chain's CDR3 is CASSLTGANQPQHF. The CDR3 DNA reads as TGTGCCAGCAGCTTAACGGGGGCCAATCAGCCCCAGCATTTT.

The V and J genes are TRBV25-1 and TRBJ1-6; 10 bases agree with TRBD1. This CDR3 comprises 18 residues. CDR1 is MGHDK, CDR2 SYGVNS, per germline. V gave up 7 bases and J gave up 3 bases; unmatched junction bases: 12. CDR3 coding DNA: TGTGCCAGCAACTACACGGACAGGGGGAATCACTATAATTCACCCCTCCACTTT. This gives the protein CASNYTDRGNHYNSPLHF.

This chain links TRBV20-1 with TRBJ2-7; possible D gene TRBD2, 6 bases. The length of the CDR3 is 15 residues. Looked up from germline, CDR1 is DFQATT and CDR2 is SNEGSKA (reference sequence). Trimming left V 4 bases short and J 0 bases short, with 16 bases between. DNA of the CDR3: TGCAGTGCTACCCCGGGACTCCTTGACTCCTACGAGCAGTACTTC. This encodes CSATPGLLDSYEQYF.

The rearrangement uses TRBV5-1 and TRBJ1-1; D not resolved. There are 15 residues in the CDR3. V was clipped by 6 bases and J by 1 base, with 16 bases between them. Germline CDR1 SGHRS, CDR2 YFSETQ. The CDR3 loop is CASTQSKNPNTEAFF. The CDR3 DNA sequence: TGCGCCAGCACTCAGAGTAAGAATCCGAACACTGAAGCTTTCTTT.

In this sample, this clonotype turned up once. V usage is TRBV7-6 and J usage is TRBJ1-3, with D hard to call. Trimming removed 5 bases at V and 2 bases at J, with 13 bases between. CDR1 is SGHVS and CDR2 is FNYEAQ in the germline V gene. The CDR3 length is 15 residues. CDR3 sequence (DNA): TGTGCCAGCAGCCCATCCCAGGCCCCTGGAAACACCATATATTTT. It translates to CASSPSQAPGNTIYF.

This clonotype was detected only once. The chain joins TRBV27 to TRBJ1-3; D unresolved. The germline V gene has CDR1 MNHEY and CDR2 SMNVEV (reference sequence). The V and J ends lost 7 bases and 0 bases respectively, with 16 bases between them. The CDR3 is 16 amino acids. CDR3 residues: CASTLLAVFSGNTIYF. In nucleotides, the CDR3 is TGTGCCAGCACTCTCCTGGCGGTTTTCTCTGGAAACACCATATATTTT.

This rearrangement joins TRBV27 to TRBJ1-2; 10 nucleotides line up with TRBD1. Germline trimming cut 6 bases from V and 6 bases from J; bases unmatched to any gene: 7. CDR1 and CDR2 from the germline V gene are MNHEY and SMNVEV (reference sequence). The CDR3 runs 14 residues. This chain's CDR3 is CASRGTGAVHGYTF. Here the CDR3 DNA reads TGTGCCAGCAGAGGGACAGGGGCTGTCCATGGCTACACCTTC.